The clone carrying this TCR beta chain has a handful of counts. The assay was immunoSEQ multiplex PCR, and TCRdb's table has in-frame clones only and misses some. This sample has about 370,000 clones, with about 89% found just once. The record originates from a study of blood T cell repertoires in COVID-19. V was pared by 3 bases and J by 4 bases, with 18 bases between. This CDR3 contains 16 residues. Germline CDR1 and CDR2: LGHDT and YNNKEL (reference sequence). The cohort comprised adults aged about 18 to 89 years residing in 24 US areas. Exposed participants encountered a COVID-19 case during the 2 weeks preceding study entry.

The chain uses TRBV3-1 (or the pseudogene TRBV3-2) and TRBJ2-5; tentatively, D is TRBD1 (6 bases). The source material was PBMCs or T cells enriched from blood (not recorded which). This receptor was identified in a woman aged 35 to 49 who had been exposed to COVID-19. CDR3 region: CASSQVKQGRGETQYF. The CDR3 region has the DNA TGTGCCAGCAGCCAGGTCAAACAGGGACGGGGAGAGACCCAGTACTTC.